This T cell receptor (beta chain) was documented in a study of blood T cell repertoires in COVID-19. On the study more broadly: Whether acute or convalescent, the COVID-19 samples came from the United States, Italy and Spain.

The assay was immunoSEQ multiplex PCR, and TCRdb's table has in-frame clones only and misses some. The sample contains approximately 65,000 clones, about three quarters of which appear only once. Germline V gene lookup returns CDR1 SGHTA and CDR2 FQGTGA. Trimming removed 5 bases from V and 0 bases from J; junction bases left unmatched: 10. The CDR3 runs to 16 residues. Sequenced sample: peripheral blood. V and J are TRBV7-3 and TRBJ2-7; 7 bases align to TRBD2. This receptor was taken from an elderly man with acute or convalescent COVID-19. The CDR3 bases are TGTGCCAGCAGCCTTTCAAGCGGGGCCAACTCCTACGAGCAGTACTTC. Translation gives CASSLSSGANSYEQYF.